A selection of T cell receptor beta chains follows, all from one sample in a study of blood T cells in healthy people across ages. In TCRdb, the 5' RACE reads were re-called with MiXCR into one record per CDR3 protein. The table records about 1.6 million distinct CDR3 sequences, about 32% of them present only once. The sequencing input was blood. The source of these receptors is a woman aged 25-40 years in good health. CDR3s include the opening cysteine and the closing phenylalanine or tryptophan. D genes are given only for firm matches. A clone size is listed for some rows: how often the clone was seen (once, few, many), or a class if it is expanded.

d_call	clone_size	v_call	j_call	cdr3_aa	cdr3_nt
-	few	TRBV4-1	TRBJ2-3	CASSPRAGGAADTQYF	TGCGCCAGCAGCCCAAGGGCTGGCGGAGCTGCGGATACGCAGTATTTT
-	-	TRBV30	TRBJ2-4	CAWSGQTGDIQYF	TGTGCCTGGAGTGGACAGACCGGAGACATTCAGTACTTC
-	-	TRBV7-2	TRBJ1-6	CASSLSVQGLSPLHF	TGTGCCAGCAGCTTATCGGTTCAGGGCCTCTCACCCCTCCACTTT
-	once	TRBV20-1	TRBJ2-1	CSARARGYNEQFF	TGCAGTGCTAGAGCTAGGGGGTACAATGAGCAGTTCTTC
TRBD2	few	TRBV27	TRBJ2-1	CASSLGLAGVGSYNEQFF	TGTGCCAGCAGTTTGGGTCTAGCGGGAGTAGGTAGCTACAATGAGCAGTTCTTC
-	-	TRBV28	TRBJ2-3	CASSFPSPPSNTQYF	TGTGCCAGCAGTTTCCCAAGCCCTCCCTCAAATACGCAGTATTTT
-	few	TRBV27	TRBJ2-7	CASIRGPYEQYF	TGTGCCAGCATTCGGGGGCCCTACGAGCAGTACTTC
TRBD2	-	TRBV3-1	TRBJ2-7	CASSRTSGMSSYEQYF	TGTGCCAGCAGCCGGACTAGCGGGATGAGCTCCTACGAGCAGTACTTC
TRBD2	-	TRBV28	TRBJ2-5	CASSLGSGGRAETQYF	TGTGCCAGCAGTTTAGGGTCCGGCGGGAGGGCGGAGACCCAGTACTTC
TRBD2	-	TRBV15	TRBJ2-1	CATSPERGRYNEQFF	TGTGCCACCAGCCCAGAGCGGGGGAGATACAATGAGCAGTTCTTC
TRBD1	few	TRBV7-9	TRBJ1-1	CASSLIREAGQLNTEAFF	TGTGCCAGCAGCCTTATAAGAGAGGCGGGACAGCTTAACACTGAAGCTTTCTTT
TRBD2	-	TRBV20-1	TRBJ2-1	CSARPGTSVSNEQFF	TGCAGTGCTAGACCCGGGACTAGCGTATCGAATGAGCAGTTCTTC
-	-	TRBV5-1	TRBJ2-1	CASSLETGSEQFF	TGCGCCAGCAGCTTGGAAACAGGTTCTGAGCAGTTCTTC
TRBD2	many	TRBV20-1	TRBJ2-5	CSAPTPGTSGGNQYF	TGCAGTGCTCCCACTCCTGGGACTAGCGGAGGGAATCAGTACTTC
TRBD2	-	TRBV10-3	TRBJ2-7	CAISAGTSGRSMLAEQYF	TGTGCCATCAGTGCCGGGACTAGCGGGAGATCGATGCTTGCAGAGCAGTACTTC
-	once	TRBV5-1	TRBJ2-3	CASSLWRGPSGDTQYF	TGCGCCAGCAGCTTGTGGCGGGGGCCTTCTGGAGATACGCAGTATTTT
TRBD2	many	TRBV29-1	TRBJ2-3	CSVRGASGADTQYF	TGCAGCGTTCGAGGGGCTAGCGGCGCAGATACGCAGTATTTT
-	few	TRBV20-1	TRBJ2-1	CSASRGAVDEQFF	TGCAGTGCTAGTAGGGGGGCGGTGGATGAGCAGTTCTTC
-	once	TRBV27	TRBJ2-7	CASSLSWRGFSEQYF	TGTGCCAGCAGTTTATCATGGCGGGGTTTTAGCGAGCAGTACTTC
TRBD2	few	TRBV25-1	TRBJ2-1	CASSQRGLAAYNEQFF	TGTGCCAGCAGTCAGAGAGGACTAGCGGCTTACAATGAGCAGTTCTTC
-	few	TRBV12-3/TRBV12-4	TRBJ1-5	CASSLYWDQPQHF	TGTGCCAGCAGTTTGTATTGGGATCAGCCCCAGCATTTT
TRBD2	-	TRBV28	TRBJ2-7	CASSTGTSGIYEQYF	TGTGCCAGCAGTACAGGGACTAGCGGAATCTACGAGCAGTACTTC
TRBD1	-	TRBV30	TRBJ1-1	CACLQWTGTEAFF	TGTGCCTGCCTGCAGTGGACAGGAACTGAAGCTTTCTTT
-	-	TRBV7-9	TRBJ2-7	CASSLIVPGLGEQYF	TGTGCCAGCAGCTTAATAGTTCCTGGCTTGGGGGAGCAGTACTTC
-	few	TRBV20-1	TRBJ1-1	CSATWDKNTEAFF	TGCAGTGCTACCTGGGACAAGAACACTGAAGCTTTCTTT
-	-	TRBV14	TRBJ2-6	CASSRTGPSGANVLTF	TGTGCCAGCAGCCGTACAGGGCCCTCTGGGGCCAACGTCCTGACTTTC
-	-	TRBV6-2/TRBV6-3	TRBJ2-2	CASSTQMNTGELFF	TGTGCCAGCAGTACCCAAATGAACACCGGGGAGCTGTTTTTT
-	few	TRBV28	TRBJ2-7	CASSSGGGRGGWEQYF	TGTGCCAGCAGTTCTGGGGGTGGCAGGGGAGGATGGGAGCAGTACTTC
-	-	TRBV20-1	TRBJ1-5	CSAQYSNQPQHF	TGCAGTGCCCAGTATAGCAATCAGCCCCAGCATTTT
TRBD1	many	TRBV6-6	TRBJ2-3	CASSTGQGWTDTQYF	TGTGCCAGCAGTACGGGACAGGGTTGGACAGATACGCAGTATTTT
-	-	TRBV11-3	TRBJ2-5	CASSPHRGQETQYF	TGTGCCAGCAGCCCTCACCGGGGACAAGAGACCCAGTACTTC
TRBD2	-	TRBV7-2	TRBJ2-3	CASSTLSSGSTDTQYF	TGTGCCAGCAGCACGCTGAGTAGCGGGAGCACAGATACGCAGTATTTT
-	-	TRBV20-1	TRBJ1-1	CSAGNEGWKTEAFF	TGCAGTGCTGGGAATGAGGGTTGGAAAACTGAAGCTTTCTTT
-	-	TRBV4-1	TRBJ2-3	CASSRSPNTQYF	TGCGCCAGCAGCCGGTCCCCGAATACGCAGTATTTT
-	few	TRBV20-1	TRBJ2-3	CSARRWLNVEADTQYF	TGCAGTGCTAGACGTTGGTTGAACGTTGAGGCAGATACGCAGTATTTT
-	-	TRBV30	TRBJ1-2	CAWSVSGPYGYTF	TGTGCCTGGAGTGTTTCAGGACCCTATGGCTACACCTTC
TRBD1	-	TRBV20-1	TRBJ2-3	CSALGQGKHTQYF	TGCAGTGCCCTCGGACAGGGGAAGCATACGCAGTATTTT
-	few	TRBV5-1	TRBJ1-1	CASSLESGGKNTEAFF	TGCGCCAGCAGCTTGGAATCAGGCGGTAAGAACACTGAAGCTTTCTTT
-	-	TRBV6-6	TRBJ2-3	CASKSPSTDTQYF	TGTGCCAGCAAGAGCCCCAGCACAGATACGCAGTATTTT
-	few	TRBV10-3	TRBJ1-2	CAISDSFGDYGYTF	TGTGCCATCAGTGACAGCTTCGGAGACTATGGCTACACCTTC